The 2 T cell receptor beta chains below all came from one sample that was sequenced in a study of T-cell reconstitution after alpha-beta-depleted transplantation in children. Researchers prepared the TCRbeta library using unique molecular identifiers, the study reports. TCRdb re-called the PCR reads through MiXCR, storing one row per CDR3 protein. The sample contains nearly 400,000 distinct CDR3 sequences, over 20% of which appear only once. Here the sequenced sample was PBMCs from the stem cell graft donor, taken from the stem cell graft. Receptors originate from a human donor who donated a stem cell graft to a child with acute myeloid leukemia.

There are a few counts of this clonotype. The chain couples TRBV9 to TRBJ2-7; D remains ambiguous. V was cut by 2 bases and J by 3 bases, with 9 bases left in between. CDR1 SGDLS and CDR2 YYNGEE come from the germline V gene. The CDR3 spans 13 residues. The CDR3 DNA sequence: TGTGCCAGCAGCGTGGACGGAAGCTACGAGCAGTACTTC. Residues: CASSVDGSYEQYF. Together with reference TRBV9 and TRBJ2-7, the CDR3 gives the full variable domain: DSGVTQTPKHLITATGQRVTLRCSPRSGDLSVYWYQQSLDQGLQFLIQYYNGEERAKGNILERFSAQQFPDLHSELNLSSLELGDSALYFCASSVDGSYEQYFGPGTRLTVT.

The V call is TRBV25-1, the J call TRBJ2-1; D is unresolved. Germline V CDR1 and CDR2: MGHDK, SYGVNS. The CDR3 extends over 13 amino acids. The germline V and J ends were trimmed by 6 bases and 0 bases, with 6 bases remaining between them. The chain's CDR3 is CASRWDSYNEQFF. The CDR3 DNA follows: TGTGCCAGCAGGTGGGACTCCTACAATGAGCAGTTCTTC.